The rows below give T cell receptor beta chains drawn from one sample of a study of cytomegalovirus exposure and HLA in healthy donors. The repertoire was sequenced with immunoSEQ multiplex PCR; TCRdb's copy has only in-frame clones and lacks some. The sample carries under 200,000 clones, around 77% recorded once. The sample was PBMCs. The receptors here all came from a man between 60 and 70 years old in good health and CMV-seronegative. Each CDR3 is given with its conserved first and last residue. The D gene is left open where the match is weak. For some rows the clone size is stated as once, few or many, or as a class when expanded; others skip it.

D: TRBD2
J: TRBJ2-2
V: TRBV7-9
size: NA
DNA: TGTGCCAGCAGCTTAGGACTAGCCTGGGGGGTGCCGAACACCGGGGAGCTGTTTTTT
CDR3: CASSLGLAWGVPNTGELFF

D: TRBD1
J: TRBJ1-2
V: TRBV27
size: NA
DNA: TGTGCCAGCAGCCATCAAACAGGGGGCAATGGCTACACCTTC
CDR3: CASSHQTGGNGYTF

D: TRBD2
J: TRBJ2-3
V: TRBV30
size: NA
DNA: TGTGCCTGGAGTGTACAAGCGGGGACGTCAGATACGCAGTATTTT
CDR3: CAWSVQAGTSDTQYF

D: NA
J: TRBJ1-1
V: TRBV30
size: NA
DNA: TGTGCCTGGAGTGCGCGGAACTCCATGAACACTGAAGCTTTCTTT
CDR3: CAWSARNSMNTEAFF

D: NA
J: TRBJ2-1
V: TRBV7-9
size: NA
DNA: TGTGCCAGCAGCTTCGGGTCCACTGAGGGGGATGAGCAGTTCTTC
CDR3: CASSFGSTEGDEQFF

D: TRBD1
J: TRBJ2-1
V: TRBV7-8
size: NA
DNA: TGTGCCAGCAGCGACGTAGGACAGGGCTACAATGAGCAGTTCTTC
CDR3: CASSDVGQGYNEQFF

D: NA
J: TRBJ1-3
V: TRBV11-3
size: NA
DNA: TGTGCCAGCAGCTTAGGAGGAGGAGGCCGCTCTGGAAACACCATATATTTT
CDR3: CASSLGGGGRSGNTIYF

D: TRBD1
J: TRBJ1-2
V: TRBV7-2
size: NA
DNA: TGTGCCAGCAGCTTACGTGCAGGGGGTAATAACTATGGCTACACCTTC
CDR3: CASSLRAGGNNYGYTF

D: NA
J: TRBJ2-7
V: TRBV9
size: NA
DNA: TGTGCCAGCAGCGTACGATATGACTTCTACGAGCAGTACTTC
CDR3: CASSVRYDFYEQYF

D: NA
J: TRBJ2-4
V: TRBV6-6
size: NA
DNA: TGTGCCAGCAGTTACGGGGGGGCGGCCAAAAACATTCAGTACTTC
CDR3: CASSYGGAAKNIQYF

D: NA
J: TRBJ1-2
V: TRBV28
size: NA
DNA: TGTGCCAGTTCCAAGGACTGGGGCTACACCTTC
CDR3: CASSKDWGYTF

D: TRBD2
J: TRBJ2-2
V: TRBV5-4
size: NA
DNA: TGTGCCAGCAGCGTGACTAGCGGGAAGGGGACCGGGGAGCTGTTTTTT
CDR3: CASSVTSGKGTGELFF

D: TRBD1
J: TRBJ2-6
V: TRBV5-4
size: few
DNA: TGTGCCAGCACTGGGACAGCCCCCTCTGGGGCCAACGTCCTGACTTTC
CDR3: CASTGTAPSGANVLTF

D: TRBD2
J: TRBJ2-7
V: TRBV28
size: NA
DNA: TGTGCCAGCAGTTTCAGCGGGAGTCTGTACGAGCAGTACTTC
CDR3: CASSFSGSLYEQYF

D: NA
J: TRBJ2-2
V: TRBV19
size: few
DNA: TGTGCCAGTAGTCCCTCCCTGAACACCGGGGAGCTGTTTTTT
CDR3: CASSPSLNTGELFF

D: TRBD1
J: TRBJ2-1
V: TRBV14
size: NA
DNA: TGTGCCAGCAGCCAAGAGGACAGGTTCTACAATGAGCAGTTCTTC
CDR3: CASSQEDRFYNEQFF

D: NA
J: TRBJ2-5
V: TRBV28
size: NA
DNA: TGTGCCAGCAGAAATGACAGGGGAGGGGAGACCCAGTACTTC
CDR3: CASRNDRGGETQYF

D: NA
J: TRBJ1-1
V: TRBV12-5
size: NA
DNA: TGTGCTAGTGGCCATCAGATGAACACTGAAGCTTTCTTT
CDR3: CASGHQMNTEAFF

D: TRBD1
J: TRBJ1-1
V: TRBV19
size: NA
DNA: TGTGCCAGCCTTAGGGAGACAGGGGGCACTGAAGCTTTCTTT
CDR3: CASLRETGGTEAFF

D: NA
J: TRBJ2-3
V: TRBV5-1
size: NA
DNA: TGCGCCAGCTCGCTAACCACAGATACGCAGTATTTT
CDR3: CASSLTTDTQYF

D: NA
J: TRBJ1-5
V: TRBV10-2
size: NA
DNA: TGCGCCAACAGTGAAGCAGCGAGGGGGAATCAGCCCCAGCATTTT
CDR3: CANSEAARGNQPQHF

D: TRBD1
J: TRBJ1-6
V: TRBV5-1
size: NA
DNA: TGCGCCAGCGCGTCAGGGGGCGAAAATTCACCCCTCCACTTT
CDR3: CASASGGENSPLHF

D: NA
J: TRBJ2-7
V: TRBV5-1
size: NA
DNA: TGCGCCAGCAGCTTGGAGTCCAAAAAGCTCTACGAGCAGTACTTC
CDR3: CASSLESKKLYEQYF

D: TRBD2
J: TRBJ2-7
V: TRBV10-3
size: NA
DNA: TGTGCCAGGACGGGTAGCGGGAGTTTCTGCGAGCAGTACTTC
CDR3: CARTGSGSFCEQYF

D: NA
J: TRBJ2-7
V: TRBV29-1
size: NA
DNA: TGCAGCGTTGTACGGGACAATTCCTACGAGCAGTACTTC
CDR3: CSVVRDNSYEQYF

D: NA
J: TRBJ2-3
V: TRBV30
size: once
DNA: TGTGCCTGGAGTCGCGGACAGAACACAGATACGCAGTATTTT
CDR3: CAWSRGQNTDTQYF

D: NA
J: TRBJ2-6
V: TRBV18
size: once
DNA: TGTGCCAGCTCACCAGAGAGATTTGCTGGGGCCAACGTCCTGACTTTC
CDR3: CASSPERFAGANVLTF

D: TRBD2
J: TRBJ2-5
V: TRBV10-1
size: NA
DNA: TGCGCCAGCAGTGAACCGGGGGGGCAGGAGACCCAGTACTTC
CDR3: CASSEPGGQETQYF

D: NA
J: TRBJ2-3
V: TRBV5-4
size: once
DNA: TGTGCCAGCAGCTTGGCCCATACGAGGACAGATACGCAGTATTTT
CDR3: CASSLAHTRTDTQYF

D: TRBD1
J: TRBJ2-4
V: TRBV12-5
size: NA
DNA: TGTGCTAGTGGTACAGGGGCCGCAAACATTCAGTACTTC
CDR3: CASGTGAANIQYF

D: TRBD1
J: TRBJ1-2
V: TRBV23-1
size: NA
DNA: TGCGCCAGCATTCCAACGACAGGGCATGGAGGCTACACCTTC
CDR3: CASIPTTGHGGYTF

D: NA
J: TRBJ2-1
V: TRBV5-8
size: few
DNA: TGTGCCAGCAGCTTGCGAATCGGGGGGCCCGACAATGAGCAGTTCTTC
CDR3: CASSLRIGGPDNEQFF

D: NA
J: TRBJ1-3
V: TRBV4-3
size: NA
DNA: TGCGCCAGCAGCCAAGCCCCGACCCTTGGAGGTAACACCATATATTTT
CDR3: CASSQAPTLGGNTIYF

D: NA
J: TRBJ1-1
V: TRBV7-6
size: NA
DNA: TGTGCCAGCGTTCCCCTGAGAGCTTTCTTT
CDR3: CASVPLRAFF

D: TRBD2
J: TRBJ2-7
V: TRBV10-3
size: NA
DNA: TGTGCCATCAGGACTAGCGGCACTCCATACGAGCAGTACTTC
CDR3: CAIRTSGTPYEQYF

D: TRBD2
J: TRBJ2-7
V: TRBV6-6
size: NA
DNA: TGTGCCAGCAGAGATTCTAGCGGGGGGCTTATCGAGCAGTACTTC
CDR3: CASRDSSGGLIEQYF

D: NA
J: TRBJ1-5
V: TRBV28
size: few
DNA: TGTGCCAGCAGGCCAGTCGGAGGGAGCAATCAGCCCCAGAATTTT
CDR3: CASRPVGGSNQPQNF

D: NA
J: TRBJ1-4
V: TRBV5-1
size: NA
DNA: TGCGCCAGCAGCTTGGGTGAAGCAGGTTTTCCCGAAAAACTGTTTTTT
CDR3: CASSLGEAGFPEKLFF

D: NA
J: TRBJ1-4
V: TRBV6-1
size: once
DNA: TGTGCCAGCAAAGCCGGGGGTCTAGGGAATGAAAAACTGTTTTTT
CDR3: CASKAGGLGNEKLFF

D: NA
J: TRBJ1-1
V: TRBV5-6
size: NA
DNA: TGTGCCAGCAGCTTGGCCGGAGGTTTCGGCACTGAAGCTTTCTTT
CDR3: CASSLAGGFGTEAFF

D: NA
J: TRBJ1-6
V: TRBV6-1
size: few
DNA: TGTGCCAGCAGTGAAAGTGGGGGCGGGCCACCCCTCCACTTT
CDR3: CASSESGGGPPLHF

D: NA
J: TRBJ1-2
V: TRBV27
size: NA
DNA: TGTGCCAGCAGTTTAAGCAGGGTAGGCTATGGCTACCCCTTC
CDR3: CASSLSRVGYGYPF

D: TRBD2
J: TRBJ2-2
V: TRBV9
size: NA
DNA: TGTGCCAGCAGCGTCGCGGTAGCGGGAACCGGGGAGCTGTTTTTT
CDR3: CASSVAVAGTGELFF

D: TRBD1
J: TRBJ2-7
V: TRBV29-1
size: NA
DNA: TGCAGCGTTTCAGGGACAGGGGGCGGCGAGCAGTACTTC
CDR3: CSVSGTGGGEQYF

D: NA
J: TRBJ1-6
V: TRBV5-1
size: NA
DNA: TGCGCCAGCAGCCTTACTCCCGGGGGAAGTTCCTATAATTCACCCCTCCACTTT
CDR3: CASSLTPGGSSYNSPLHF

D: TRBD2
J: TRBJ2-7
V: TRBV30
size: NA
DNA: TGTGCCTGGAGTGTACCGCGGACTAGTCGGGGTCCTTACGAGCAGTACTTC
CDR3: CAWSVPRTSRGPYEQYF

D: TRBD1
J: TRBJ2-2
V: TRBV11-2
size: NA
DNA: TGTGCCAGCAGCCAAATTCGGGACAGGGAGGTCCGCGGGGAGCTGTTTTTT
CDR3: CASSQIRDREVRGELFF

D: TRBD1
J: TRBJ2-3
V: TRBV5-1
size: few
DNA: TGCGCCAGCAGCTTGGATGGGGACAGGGTCACAGATACGCAGTATTTT
CDR3: CASSLDGDRVTDTQYF

D: NA
J: TRBJ1-6
V: TRBV9
size: NA
DNA: TGTGCCAGCAGCGCCCCCCTTGAGCGGGGAGCTTCCTATAATTCACCCCTCCACTTT
CDR3: CASSAPLERGASYNSPLHF

D: TRBD2
J: TRBJ2-7
V: TRBV5-1
size: NA
DNA: TGCGCCAGCAGCTTGGAAGCTAGCGGCTCCTACGAGCAGTACTTC
CDR3: CASSLEASGSYEQYF

D: TRBD2
J: TRBJ2-1
V: TRBV14
size: NA
DNA: TGTGCCAGCAGCACTGATACCGGGACTAGCGGGAGGAGAGGGTACAATGAGCAGTTCTTC
CDR3: CASSTDTGTSGRRGYNEQFF

D: TRBD1
J: TRBJ2-7
V: TRBV29-1
size: once
DNA: TGCAGCGTTCAGACTCAGGGGGCGCGGAACGAGCAGTACTTC
CDR3: CSVQTQGARNEQYF

D: TRBD1
J: TRBJ1-4
V: TRBV4-3
size: NA
DNA: TGCGCCAGCAGCCCGACAGGGGGCCCGGATGAAAAACTGTTTTTT
CDR3: CASSPTGGPDEKLFF

D: TRBD2
J: TRBJ2-3
V: TRBV9
size: NA
DNA: TGTGCCAGCAGCGTAGTGACTAGCGGGGGGTTAGATACGCAGTATTTT
CDR3: CASSVVTSGGLDTQYF